Presented here are 18 T cell receptor beta chains from one specimen sequenced in a study of cytomegalovirus exposure and HLA in healthy donors. Researchers ran the PCR with 60 Vbeta and 13 Jbeta primers. Clones were read by immunoSEQ multiplex PCR, and TCRdb kept only the in-frame ones, dropping some. The repertoire includes around 180,000 clones, over 65% of them detected once, and roughly 1.4% sits in the top ten. The sequencing sample was made of PBMCs. All receptors come from a woman aged 25-40 years in good health and CMV-seropositive.

The CDR3, as DNA: TGTGCCAGCAGCTCCACAGACGAGCAGTACTTC. Its translation: CASSSTDEQYF. V usage is TRBV13 and J usage is TRBJ2-7; no clear D gene. Between the trimmed V and J ends, which lost 4 bases and 5 bases, there was a span of 6 bases. The germline gives CDR1 PRHDT, CDR2 FYEKMQ (reference sequence). The CDR3 contains 11 residues.

This chain links TRBV5-1 with TRBJ2-6, with D possibly being TRBD2 (5 bases). V lost 4 bases and J lost 0, with 8 bases in between. CDR1 and CDR2 (germline): SGHRS, YFSETQ. This CDR3 comprises 15 residues. The DNA for the CDR3 is TGCGCCAGCAGCCCAGCGGTCTCTGGGGCCAACGTCCTGACTTTC. This codes for CASSPAVSGANVLTF.

This sequence joins TRBV11-3 and TRBJ2-7, with 10 positions matching TRBD1. From germline, CDR1 is SGHNT and CDR2 YENEEA. V lost 5 bases and J lost 6; bases outside the gene matches: 13. There are 16 residues in the CDR3. The CDR3 bases are TGTGCCAGCAGCCCCTACCGCGGACAGGGGGTTGGCGAGCAGTACTTC. Translating gives CASSPYRGQGVGEQYF.

The J gene is TRBJ2-2, the V gene TRBV7-2, with TRBD2 identical over 7 bases. The CDR3 length is 15 residues. The J segment lost 4 bases and the V segment lost 4 bases, leaving 6 bases of the junction unmatched. Germline V gives CDR1 SGHTA, CDR2 FQGNSA. The CDR3 DNA follows: TGTGCCAGCAGCTGGATAGCGGGTGGCACCGGGGAGCTGTTTTTT. This translates into CASSWIAGGTGELFF.

The chain couples TRBV5-1 to TRBJ1-2; D not certain. Trimming shortened V by 0 bases and J by 7 bases, and 13 bases separated the two germline ends. CDR3 length equals 14 residues. CDR1 is SGHRS and CDR2 is YFSETQ in the germline V gene. DNA for the CDR3: TGCGCCAGCAGCTTGGATGGCGGCGGGAGTGGCTACACCTTC. This gives the protein CASSLDGGGSGYTF.

The gene calls are TRBV6-4 and TRBJ2-1; the D gene is possibly TRBD2 (5 bases). This CDR3 contains 15 residues. CDR1 and CDR2 (germline): MRHNA, SNTAGT. Trimming shortened V by 8 bases and J by 7 bases, and 21 bases separated the two germline ends. Here the CDR3 reads CASERAPNRSNEQFF. CDR3 nucleotide sequence: TGTGCCAGCGAGAGGGCGCCCAACCGGTCGAATGAGCAGTTCTTC.

This clone was found a few times. The rearrangement joins TRBV4-2 to TRBJ1-1; D unclear. Per germline, CDR1 LGHNA and CDR2 YNFKEQ. V was trimmed by 0 bases and J by 5 bases, leaving 16 bases between them. The CDR3 covers 16 residues. The CDR3 sequence: CASSQEGSGSITEAFF. CDR3 bases: TGTGCCAGCAGCCAAGAGGGGAGCGGCTCTATAACTGAAGCTTTCTTT.

The rearrangement uses TRBV30 and TRBJ1-4, with D perhaps matching TRBD1 (5 bases). CDR3 size: 18 residues. The V and J ends lost 4 bases and 0 bases respectively, with 21 bases between them. Germline V lookup: CDR1 GTSNPN, CDR2 SVGIG (reference sequence). The CDR3 region is CAWMAAGSDPPTNEKLFF. CDR3 in DNA: TGTGCCTGGATGGCGGCAGGGTCAGATCCTCCAACTAATGAAAAACTGTTTTTT.

The chain employs TRBV30 and TRBJ1-1, with D possibly being TRBD1 (6 bases). V was shortened by 4 bases and J by 4 bases, with 22 bases between the two germline ends. The germline V gene has CDR1 GTSNPN and CDR2 SVGIG (reference sequence). The CDR3 spans 16 residues. The CDR3 DNA reads as TGTGCCTGGACCACCCGGGGAACGGGACAAGGCACTGAAGCTTTCTTT. This codes for CAWTTRGTGQGTEAFF.

V usage is TRBV5-1 and J usage is TRBJ2-1; 8 bases match TRBD1. J gave up 8 bases and V 4 bases, and 11 bases lay outside the gene matches. The CDR3 has 15 residues. The germline gives CDR1 SGHRS, CDR2 YFSETQ. CDR3 loop: CASSRTGYGGDEQFF. The CDR3 DNA reads as TGCGCCAGCAGCCGGACAGGGTATGGGGGCGATGAGCAGTTCTTC.

V is TRBV5-1 and J is TRBJ2-3; 11 nucleotides agree with TRBD2. CDR1 is SGHRS, CDR2 YFSETQ, per germline. The J segment lost 2 bases and the V segment lost 4 bases, leaving 6 bases of the junction unmatched. The CDR3 runs to 16 residues. The CDR3 coding sequence is TGCGCCAGCAGCCAGAGACTAGCGGGACCCACAGATACGCAGTATTTT. It specifies CASSQRLAGPTDTQYF.

A single count supports this clone. The chain uses TRBV28 and TRBJ2-7; D not certain. The germline V gene encodes CDR1 MDHEN and CDR2 SYDVKM. V lost 6 bases and J 4 bases, leaving 7 bases between the germline ends. This CDR3 has 11 residues. CDR3 sequence: CASSHSYEQYF. CDR3 nucleotide sequence: TGTGCCAGCAGCCATTCATACGAGCAGTACTTC.

The rearrangement links TRBV23-1 to TRBJ2-7; D possibly corresponds to TRBD1 (5 bases). TRBV23-1 counts as an open reading frame of uncertain function. The CDR3 spans 14 residues. The ends were cut back, 0 bases at V and 1 base at J, with 7 bases in the middle. CDR3 in DNA: TGCGCCAGCAGTCAATCGGGGCAGTCCTACGAGCAGTACTTC. Residues: CASSQSGQSYEQYF.

The sample holds a few counts of this clone. The chain is built from TRBV9 and TRBJ2-1, with 10 bases fitting TRBD2. The CDR3 length is 15 residues. CDR1 and CDR2 from the germline V gene are SGDLS and YYNGEE. Trimming at V came to 3 bases and at J to 2 bases, leaving 2 bases not matched to a gene. The CDR3, as DNA: TGTGCCAGCAGCGGGACTAGCGGAACCTACAATGAGCAGTTCTTC. It translates to CASSGTSGTYNEQFF.

The CDR3 nucleotides are TGTGCCAGCAGCTTCCAAACAACAGGGGGCGGAGAGACCCAGTACTTC. Amino acid sequence: CASSFQTTGGGETQYF. V usage is TRBV5-8 and J usage is TRBJ2-5, with TRBD1 identical over 9 bases. Germline lookup yields CDR1 SGHTS and CDR2 YDEGEE. The CDR3 totals 16 residues. The J segment lost 4 bases and the V segment lost 2 bases, leaving 9 bases of the junction unmatched.

The chain links TRBV28 to TRBJ2-7; 10 bases are shared with TRBD2. The germline CDR1 and CDR2 sequences are MDHEN and SYDVKM. There are 20 residues in the CDR3. V trimming: 5 bases; J trimming: 5 bases; junction bases outside the gene matches: 24. The CDR3 loop is CASSPTFAYPSSGRGHEQYF. DNA of the CDR3: TGTGCCAGCAGTCCTACCTTCGCCTATCCTTCTAGCGGGAGAGGCCACGAGCAGTACTTC.

V gene TRBV5-1 combines with J gene TRBJ1-2; D is possibly TRBD1 (6 bases). Between the trimmed V and J ends, which lost 5 bases and 1 base, there was a span of 15 bases. The CDR3 totals 15 residues. Germline assignment: CDR1 SGHRS and CDR2 YFSETQ. The CDR3 loop reads CASSSSGQLNYGYTF. CDR3 DNA: TGCGCCAGCAGTTCATCAGGACAGCTTAACTATGGCTACACCTTC. The full variable domain, rest sourced from reference TRBV5-1 and TRBJ1-2, is KAGVTQTPRYLIKTRGQQVTLSCSPISGHRSVSWYQQTPGQGLQFLFEYFSETQRNKGNFPGRFSGRQFSNSRSEMNVSTLELGDSALYLCASSSSGQLNYGYTFGSGTRLTVV.

This chain uses TRBV19 with TRBJ2-2; 7 nucleotides match TRBD2. Germline assignment: CDR1 LNHDA and CDR2 SQIVND (reference sequence). The CDR3 has 15 residues. V gave up 7 bases and J gave up 3 bases; unmatched junction bases: 8. The CDR3 DNA reads as TGTGCCAGTACCCCCGGGGGGAGGCACACCGGGGAGCTGTTTTTT. It specifies CASTPGGRHTGELFF.